These 22 T cell receptor beta chains were sequenced from one sample in a study of blood T cell repertoires in COVID-19. Method: immunoSEQ multiplex PCR; TCRdb's copy keeps in-frame clones and lacks some. The sample has approximately 150,000 clones; 60% to 85% are singletons. Material: peripheral blood. These receptors were taken from a woman aged 60-70 years with COVID-19, enrolled during active disease.

The rearrangement links TRBV9 to TRBJ1-1; the D is unclear. The CDR3 is made up of 14 amino acids. The V gene lost 3 bases and the J gene lost 4 bases, with 13 bases spanning the gap. Germline CDR1 reads SGDLS; CDR2 reads YYNGEE. This CDR3 reads CASSARFEGTEAFF. The CDR3, as DNA: TGTGCCAGCAGCGCACGGTTCGAGGGCACTGAAGCTTTCTTT.

This clone came up once. Additional DNA sequences in this sample encode the identical CDR3. This chain joins TRBV7-2 and TRBJ2-1; TRBD2 is a possible D gene (6 bases). This CDR3 region has 14 residues. Germline values: CDR1 SGHTA, CDR2 FQGNSA. Trimming removed 0 bases at V and 3 bases at J, with 6 bases between. This chain's CDR3 is CASSLAGGYNEQFF. CDR3 coding DNA: TGTGCCAGCAGCTTAGCCGGGGGCTACAATGAGCAGTTCTTC.

The chain recombines TRBV7-2 with TRBJ2-5, with a weak D call TRBD1 (7 bases). With 5 bases removed from V and 5 bases from J, the gap between germline ends came to 12 bases. Germline-derived CDR1 and CDR2 are SGHTA and FQGNSA. This CDR3 contains 13 residues. The DNA of the CDR3 is TGTGCCAGCAGCCCCGGAGGGGGCGAGACCCAGTACTTC. Residues: CASSPGGGETQYF.

The genes are TRBV11-2 and TRBJ1-2, with TRBD1 matching 7 bases. Germline V lookup: CDR1 SGHAT, CDR2 FQNNGV. The CDR3 runs to 15 residues. V was pared by 1 base and J by 6 bases, with 8 bases of the junction left unmatched. The CDR3 is CASSLAGGREDGYTF. CDR3 nucleotides: TGTGCCAGCAGCTTAGCAGGGGGGCGTGAGGATGGCTACACCTTC. The full variable domain, its missing parts supplied by reference TRBV11-2 and TRBJ1-2, is EAGVAQSPRYKIIEKRQSVAFWCNPISGHATLYWYQQILGQGPKLLIQFQNNGVVDDSQLPKDRFSAERLKGVDSTLKIQPAKLEDSAVYLCASSLAGGREDGYTFGSGTRLTVV.

V usage is TRBV7-3 and J usage is TRBJ2-3; D might be TRBD2 (6 bases). Trimming pared 4 bases from V and 2 bases from J, leaving 13 bases between. This CDR3 region has 15 residues. Germline CDR1 reads SGHTA; CDR2 reads FQGTGA. CDR3 protein: CASSSRGTFTDTQYF. The CDR3 bases are TGTGCCAGCAGCTCCCGCGGGACCTTCACAGATACGCAGTATTTT. The full variable domain, with the rest looked up from reference TRBV7-3 and TRBJ2-3, is GAGVSQTPSNKVTEKGKYVELRCDPISGHTALYWYRQSLGQGPEFLIYFQGTGAADDSGLPNDRFFAVRPEGSVSTLKIQRTERGDSAVYLCASSSRGTFTDTQYFGPGTRLTVL.

This chain uses TRBV6-5 with TRBJ1-4, with D uncertain. The germline CDR1 and CDR2 sequences are MNHEY and SVGAGI. Trimming stripped 2 bases from V and 8 bases from J, with 12 bases between. The CDR3 runs to 14 residues. The DNA for the CDR3 is TGTGCCAGCAGTTACCTCATGACTGAGGAAAAACTGTTTTTT. Translating it yields CASSYLMTEEKLFF.

The chain couples TRBV5-5 to TRBJ1-6; D remains ambiguous. Trimming stripped 4 bases from V and 10 bases from J, with 15 bases between. CDR1 and CDR2 (germline): SGHKS, YYEKEE (reference sequence). The CDR3 extends over 14 amino acids. The CDR3 DNA sequence: TGTGCCAGCAGCAAAGGCCTACCGGAGTCACCCCTCCACTTT. Protein product: CASSKGLPESPLHF.

V usage is TRBV3-1 (or the pseudogene TRBV3-2) and J usage is TRBJ1-1; D not certain. Trimming took 0 bases from V and 11 from J, leaving 13 bases between them. From germline, CDR1 is LGHDT and CDR2 YNNKEL (reference sequence). The CDR3 sequence is 13 residues long. Here the CDR3 DNA reads TGTGCCAGCAGCCAAGATGGGTATTCCGGGGCTTTCTTT. As protein: CASSQDGYSGAFF.

This clone was counted a few times. The chain couples TRBV9 to TRBJ2-2, with 10 bases fitting TRBD2. J was trimmed by 5 bases and V by 5 bases; bases with no gene match: 3. In germline, CDR1 is SGDLS, CDR2 YYNGEE. The CDR3 is made up of 14 amino acids. The CDR3 spells CASRETSGTGELFF. The CDR3 coding sequence is TGTGCCAGCAGGGAGACTAGCGGGACCGGGGAGCTGTTTTTT.

The V and J genes are TRBV5-6 and TRBJ1-5; TRBD1 matches at 7 bases. The CDR3 consists of 15 residues. V lost 4 bases and J lost 4; bases outside the gene matches: 8. CDR1 and CDR2 from the germline V gene are SGHDT and YYEEEE. CDR3 protein: CASSRDRAGNQPQHF. The CDR3 DNA reads TGTGCCAGCAGCCGAGACAGGGCGGGGAATCAGCCCCAGCATTTT.

The chain has TRBV3-1 (or the pseudogene TRBV3-2) and TRBJ1-4; the D is unclear. CDR1 is LGHDT, CDR2 YNNKEL, per germline (reference sequence). The CDR3 has 14 residues. Trimming cost V 4 bases and J 7 bases, with 13 bases left between them. CDR3 bases: TGTGCCAGCAGCCTCCGGGGTGCAAGTGAAAAACTGTTTTTT. Translating it yields CASSLRGASEKLFF.

The J gene is TRBJ1-4, the V gene TRBV27; the D gene is possibly TRBD1 (6 bases). This CDR3 comprises 13 residues. The V gene's germline CDR1 is MNHEY and CDR2 SMNVEV (reference sequence). The ends were cut back, 5 bases at V and 7 bases at J, with 11 bases in the middle. The CDR3 is CASSGQHLEKLFF. CDR3 DNA sequence: TGTGCCAGCAGTGGACAGCATCTTGAAAAACTGTTTTTT.

V and J are TRBV7-2 and TRBJ1-2, with D maybe TRBD1 (6 bases). V was shortened by 3 bases and J by 0 bases, with 11 bases between the two germline ends. The CDR3 sequence is 15 residues long. Germline CDR1 and CDR2: SGHTA and FQGNSA. CDR3 sequence (DNA): TGTGCCAGCAGCTTGGGGACATCGCCTAACTATGGCTACACCTTC. Translating it yields CASSLGTSPNYGYTF.

The count of this clone is one. The chain has TRBV28 and TRBJ2-5; 10 bases fit TRBD1. CDR1 and CDR2 (germline): MDHEN, SYDVKM. The J segment lost 5 bases and the V segment lost 4 bases, leaving 7 bases of the junction unmatched. This CDR3 has 15 amino acids. This CDR3 is CASSSDRGLMETQYF. CDR3 bases: TGTGCCAGCAGTTCAGACAGGGGGCTGATGGAGACCCAGTACTTC.

This rearrangement joins TRBV3-1 (or the pseudogene TRBV3-2) to TRBJ1-2; D is undetermined. Trimming cost V 1 base and J 4 bases, with 19 bases left between them. The CDR3 totals 17 residues. Germline CDR1 and CDR2: LGHDT and YNNKEL (reference sequence). CDR3 loop: CASSQAGRGLGGYGYTF. For the CDR3, the DNA is TGTGCCAGCAGCCAAGCCGGGCGAGGGCTAGGAGGCTATGGCTACACCTTC.

This clone was recorded only once. The genes are TRBV11-2 and TRBJ2-7; 10 bases align to TRBD2. The CDR3 length is 14 residues. With V trimmed by 4 bases and J by 3 bases, 3 bases remained unmatched. From germline, CDR1 is SGHAT and CDR2 FQNNGV. Written as DNA, the CDR3 is TGTGCCAGCAGCTCCACTAGCGGGGTCTACGAGCAGTACGTC. It is translated as CASSSTSGVYEQYV.

The V call is TRBV13, the J call TRBJ2-7; D gene unclear. The CDR3 runs 12 residues. Per germline, CDR1 PRHDT and CDR2 FYEKMQ (reference sequence). Trimming left V 5 bases short and J 1 base short, with 6 bases between. This CDR3 reads CASSRASYEQYF. The DNA of the CDR3 is TGTGCCAGCAGCCGAGCGTCCTACGAGCAGTACTTC.

This clone appeared once. The CDR3: CASSEAGSSEGDEQYV. CDR3 bases: TGTGCCAGCAGTGAAGCCGGGTCTTCCGAGGGCGACGAGCAGTACGTC. This sequence joins TRBV2 and TRBJ2-7; a weak D match, TRBD2 (5 bases). The CDR3 totals 16 residues. Germline V gives CDR1 SNHLY, CDR2 FYNNEI. V was pared by 0 bases and J by 5 bases, with 17 bases between.

This clone was seen only once. The chain couples TRBV28 to TRBJ1-2; maybe TRBD1 (6 bases). The CDR3 spans 16 residues. Germline CDR1 is MDHEN and CDR2 is SYDVKM. Trimming removed 5 bases from V and 0 bases from J, with 16 bases in between. The CDR3 region is CASSLHGQSPNYGYTF. CDR3 in DNA: TGTGCCAGCAGTCTCCATGGACAGTCCCCTAACTATGGCTACACCTTC.

The chain uses TRBV19 and TRBJ2-1, with a weak D call TRBD1 (5 bases). Germline V gives CDR1 LNHDA, CDR2 SQIVND (reference sequence). Between the trimmed V and J ends, which lost 6 bases and 0 bases, there was a span of 12 bases. The CDR3 spans 15 residues. CDR3: CASRTAPSSYNEQFF. The CDR3 nucleotides are TGTGCCAGTAGGACAGCTCCCAGCTCCTACAATGAGCAGTTCTTC.

The chain combines TRBV3-1 (or the pseudogene TRBV3-2) with TRBJ2-4; the D gene is possibly TRBD2 (6 bases). This CDR3 is built from 15 residues. Looked up from germline, CDR1 is LGHDT and CDR2 is YNNKEL (reference sequence). V was cut by 0 bases and J by 6 bases, with 12 bases left in between. The CDR3 DNA follows: TGTGCCAGCAGCCAAGATTGGGTGGAGGGAAACATTCAGTACTTC. Amino acids: CASSQDWVEGNIQYF.

This chain joins TRBV2 and TRBJ2-1, with 8 bases lining up with TRBD1. CDR1 and CDR2 (germline): SNHLY, FYNNEI. The CDR3 sequence is 12 residues long. Losses at the gene ends were 8 bases for V and 14 bases for J; bases not matched to a gene: 11. The CDR3 is CASDTMDRVKFF. CDR3 in DNA: TGTGCCAGCGACACGATGGACAGGGTCAAGTTCTTC.